Following are 27 T cell receptor beta chains from one sample sequenced in a study of blood T cell repertoires in COVID-19. Generated by immunoSEQ multiplex PCR, the TCRdb table keeps only in-frame clones and is missing some. The data show some 350,000 clones, about 87% seen once. Sequenced: peripheral blood. Receptors were obtained from a woman aged 45-59 years with COVID-19, enrolled during active disease.

The gene calls are TRBV18 and TRBJ2-7; 11 bases fit TRBD1. The CDR3 runs to 15 residues. Germline-derived CDR1 and CDR2 are KGHSH and LQKENI. Losses at the gene ends were 4 bases for V and 4 bases for J; bases not matched to a gene: 6. CDR3 loop: CASSHIGTGGYEQYF. The CDR3 coding sequence is TGTGCCAGCTCACACATCGGGACAGGGGGGTACGAGCAGTACTTC.

The chain employs TRBV16 and TRBJ2-7, with 12 bases matching TRBD2. Germline V gene sequence: CDR1 KGHSY, CDR2 FQNENV. There are 15 residues in the CDR3. The J segment lost 3 bases and the V segment lost 4 bases, leaving 4 bases of the junction unmatched. CDR3 protein: CASSLRLAGVYEQYF. In DNA, the CDR3 is TGTGCCAGCAGCCTCAGACTAGCGGGGGTCTACGAGCAGTACTTC.

This chain joins TRBV5-4 and TRBJ2-1; TRBD2 aligns across 7 bases. CDR1 is SGHNT, CDR2 YYREEE, per germline (reference sequence). The CDR3 is 14 amino acids. After removal of 4 bases from V and 8 bases from J, the junction contained 9 bases not matched to a gene. The CDR3 bases are TGTGCCAGCAGCCGGGGGGACGCAAATGATGAGCAGTTCTTC. This sequence encodes CASSRGDANDEQFF.

The rearrangement joins TRBV18 to TRBJ2-4, with 9 bases matching TRBD1. The CDR3 is 14 residues long. V lost 8 bases, J lost 8 bases, and 10 bases stayed unmatched. Germline CDR1 KGHSH, CDR2 LQKENI. In DNA, the CDR3 is TGTGCCAGCGCTAACAGGGGGCGCGAAGACATTCAGTACTTC. It is translated as CASANRGREDIQYF.

The chain links TRBV7-9 to TRBJ2-7; 8 bases line up with TRBD2. Trimming at V came to 1 base and at J to 3 bases, leaving 5 bases not matched to a gene. The CDR3 has 15 amino acids. CDR1 is SEHNR and CDR2 is FQNEAQ in the germline V gene (reference sequence). The CDR3 is CASSLVPTSGYEQYF. The CDR3 DNA reads as TGTGCCAGCAGCTTAGTTCCCACTAGCGGCTACGAGCAGTACTTC.

The rearrangement links TRBV4-1 to TRBJ1-2, with D perhaps matching TRBD1 (5 bases). This CDR3 is 17 amino acids long. V was trimmed by 4 bases and J by 3 bases, leaving 21 bases between them. The germline gives CDR1 MGHRA, CDR2 YSYEKL. This CDR3 is CASSPTVTYPEDYGYTF. DNA for the CDR3: TGCGCCAGCAGCCCGACAGTCACATACCCAGAGGACTATGGCTACACCTTC.

The chain has TRBV27 and TRBJ2-7, with a possible D match to TRBD1 (5 bases). V shed 2 bases and J shed 2 bases, with 7 bases lying between them. Germline values: CDR1 MNHEY, CDR2 SMNVEV (reference sequence). The CDR3 sequence is 13 residues long. The CDR3 nucleotides read TGTGCCAGCAGTTTAAGACAGCCCTACGAGCAGTACTTC. It encodes CASSLRQPYEQYF.

The rearrangement joins TRBV19 to TRBJ2-5; D gene uncertain. The CDR3 totals 13 residues. V lost 1 base and J lost 5, with 8 bases in between. Germline V gives CDR1 LNHDA, CDR2 SQIVND (reference sequence). The CDR3 spells CASSIVLRETQYF. In nucleotides, the CDR3 is TGTGCCAGTAGTATAGTTTTACGGGAGACCCAGTACTTC.

This CDR3 is CASSQTGFSDDEKLFF. The CDR3 DNA reads as TGCGCCAGCAGCCAAACAGGGTTTTCGGACGATGAAAAACTGTTTTTT. The gene calls are TRBV4-3 and TRBJ1-4, with a possible D match to TRBD1 (6 bases). In germline, CDR1 is LGHNA, CDR2 YSLEER. Trimming removed 2 bases from V and 6 bases from J, with 16 bases in between. The CDR3 runs 16 residues.

This chain links TRBV7-2 with TRBJ2-7; D is undetermined. The CDR3 covers 15 residues. Germline lookup yields CDR1 SGHTA and CDR2 FQGNSA. Between the trimmed V and J ends, which lost 8 bases and 5 bases, there was a span of 22 bases. CDR3 loop: CASAKSLARSNEQYF. DNA for the CDR3: TGTGCCAGCGCCAAAAGTCTCGCACGGAGTAACGAGCAGTACTTC.

V and J are TRBV5-4 and TRBJ2-7; 7 nucleotides agree with TRBD2. Looked up from germline, CDR1 is SGHNT and CDR2 is YYREEE (reference sequence). The CDR3 extends over 15 amino acids. The V gene end was trimmed by 0 bases and the J gene end by 2 bases; junction bases not matched to a gene: 5. This chain's CDR3 is CASSLGTSITYEQYF. The CDR3 nucleotides read TGTGCCAGCAGCTTGGGGACTAGTATAACCTACGAGCAGTACTTC.

The chain uses TRBV19 and TRBJ2-7, with 7 bases identical to TRBD1. The CDR3 loop spans 14 amino acids. Germline CDR1 reads LNHDA; CDR2 reads SQIVND (reference sequence). The DNA for the CDR3 is TGTGCAGCTGGGGGTACAGGGGCGGCGGGCGAGCAGTACTTC. Translated: CAAGGTGAAGEQYF.

The J gene is TRBJ2-5, the V gene TRBV5-1, with 8 nucleotides matching TRBD1. CDR1 and CDR2 (germline): SGHRS, YFSETQ. V dropped 3 bases and J dropped 0; count of bases not matched to a gene: 4. CDR3 length equals 15 residues. CDR3 nucleotides: TGCGCCAGCAGCTACCCGACAGGGGACCAAGAGACCCAGTACTTC. As protein: CASSYPTGDQETQYF. Filled out from reference TRBV5-1 and TRBJ2-5, the complete variable domain reads KAGVTQTPRYLIKTRGQQVTLSCSPISGHRSVSWYQQTPGQGLQFLFEYFSETQRNKGNFPGRFSGRQFSNSRSEMNVSTLELGDSALYLCASSYPTGDQETQYFGPGTRLLVL.

The genes are TRBV27 and TRBJ2-3, with 9 nucleotides matching TRBD1. The junction had 16 bases not matched to a gene; V was cut back by 6 bases and J by 3 bases. Germline CDR1 reads MNHEY; CDR2 reads SMNVEV (reference sequence). The CDR3 consists of 18 residues. CDR3 region: CASRLQGALAERTDTQYF. CDR3 in DNA: TGTGCCAGCAGACTACAGGGGGCTTTAGCGGAACGAACAGATACGCAGTATTTT.

The chain recombines TRBV19 with TRBJ1-3; 10 nucleotides match TRBD1. Per germline, CDR1 LNHDA and CDR2 SQIVND (reference sequence). The V segment lost 7 bases and the J segment 8 bases; nucleotides outside the gene matches: 5. The CDR3 sequence is 13 residues long. For the CDR3, the DNA is TGTGCCAGTACGCGGGACAGGGGTGACACCATATATTTT. Its protein product is CASTRDRGDTIYF. Together with reference TRBV19 and TRBJ1-3, the CDR3 gives the full variable domain: DGGITQSPKYLFRKEGQNVTLSCEQNLNHDAMYWYRQDPGQGLRLIYYSQIVNDFQKGDIAEGYSVSREKKESFPLTVTSAQKNPTAFYLCASTRDRGDTIYFGEGSWLTVV.

This chain uses TRBV7-2 with TRBJ2-3; D is perhaps TRBD2 (5 bases). This CDR3 region has 16 residues. Per germline, CDR1 SGHTA and CDR2 FQGNSA. Trimming removed 2 bases from V and 4 bases from J, with 16 bases in between. The CDR3 reads CASSLTRTPEADTQYF. Here the CDR3 DNA reads TGTGCCAGCAGCTTAACGAGAACCCCGGAGGCAGATACGCAGTATTTT.

For the CDR3, the DNA is TGTGCCAGCAGCTCCCCAGCAGGGGACCCGAACACTGAAGCTTTCTTT. This gives the protein CASSSPAGDPNTEAFF. The chain carries TRBV5-6 and TRBJ1-1; D might be TRBD1 (6 bases). Looked up from germline, CDR1 is SGHDT and CDR2 is YYEEEE. The length of the CDR3 is 16 residues. Trimming stripped 3 bases from V and 1 base from J, with 16 bases between.

CDR3 in DNA: TGTGCCAGCAGTAGGGACAGAACCTTGGGGCCGTATGGCTACACCTTC. Residues: CASSRDRTLGPYGYTF. The gene calls are TRBV5-6 and TRBJ1-2, with 7 bases aligning to TRBD1. CDR3 length: 16 residues. Unmatched junction bases numbered 15, after V lost 5 bases and J lost 5 bases. The germline V gene encodes CDR1 SGHDT and CDR2 YYEEEE.

This clone appeared a single time. The rearrangement joins TRBV6-5 to TRBJ1-2, with unresolved D. CDR1 is MNHEY, CDR2 SVGAGI, per germline. This CDR3 has 13 residues. Deletions cut 4 bases from V and 6 bases from J, with 12 bases between. DNA of the CDR3: TGTGCCAGCAGTTTTGGGCAATTTGATGGCTACACCTTC. This translates into CASSFGQFDGYTF.

The CDR3 reads CASSGGWANVLTF. CDR3 DNA: TGTGCCAGCAGCGGCGGCTGGGCCAACGTCCTGACTTTC. The rearrangement joins TRBV2 to TRBJ2-6; D gene ambiguous. CDR1 and CDR2 from the germline V gene are SNHLY and FYNNEI. The V and J ends lost 6 bases and 5 bases respectively, with 8 bases between them. The CDR3 has 13 amino acids.

The chain couples TRBV2 to TRBJ2-7; the match to TRBD2 covers 8 bases. The CDR3 length is 17 residues. Per the germline V gene, CDR1 is SNHLY and CDR2 is FYNNEI. After removal of 6 bases from V and 2 bases from J, the junction contained 15 bases not matched to a gene. The CDR3 loop is CASRETSEAGDPYEQYF. The CDR3 bases are TGTGCCAGCAGGGAGACTAGCGAAGCGGGAGACCCCTACGAGCAGTACTTC. The variable domain in full, with the rest retrieved from reference TRBV2 and TRBJ2-7, is EPEVTQTPSHQVTQMGQEVILRCVPISNHLYFYWYRQILGQKVEFLVSFYNNEISEKSEIFDDQFSVERPDGSNFTLKIRSTKLEDSAMYFCASRETSEAGDPYEQYFGPGTRLTVT.

To note about this clone: This sample also contains other DNA sequences that code for the same CDR3. DNA of the CDR3: TGTGCCAGCTCACCAGGACTAGCGGTAAACAATGAGCAGTTCTTC. Translated: CASSPGLAVNNEQFF. V gene TRBV18 combines with J gene TRBJ2-1, with 10 bases lining up with TRBD2. Looked up from germline, CDR1 is KGHSH and CDR2 is LQKENI. The CDR3 is made up of 15 amino acids. Trimming cost V 2 bases and J 5 bases; bases outside gene matches: 3.

This clone was seen a handful of times. The rearrangement uses TRBV6-2 or TRBV6-3 and TRBJ2-7; the D is unclear. This CDR3 is built from 14 residues. CDR1 and CDR2 (germline): MNHEY, SVGEGT. Trimming removed 4 bases at V and 6 bases at J, with 16 bases between. The CDR3: CASSFSAVQVEQYF. In nucleotides, the CDR3 is TGTGCCAGCAGTTTCTCGGCAGTTCAGGTCGAGCAGTACTTC.

This clone was observed a single time. The chain uses TRBV5-1 and TRBJ2-2; D gene uncertain. The V end was cut by 4 bases, the J end by 0 bases, with 10 bases between. This CDR3 region has 15 residues. Germline V gene sequence: CDR1 SGHRS, CDR2 YFSETQ. CDR3 region: CASSHLAANTGELFF. CDR3 coding DNA: TGCGCCAGCAGCCACCTGGCGGCGAACACCGGGGAGCTGTTTTTT.

The chain recombines TRBV7-3 with TRBJ2-6; possibly TRBD1 for D (6 bases). There are 15 residues in the CDR3. Trimming cost V 5 bases and J 1 base, with 9 bases left between them. Germline loops: CDR1 SGHTA, CDR2 FQGTGA. CDR3 amino acids: CASSLGGSGANVLTF. The DNA for the CDR3 is TGTGCCAGCAGCCTAGGGGGATCTGGGGCCAACGTCCTGACTTTC.

This chain joins TRBV14 and TRBJ2-3, with no clear D. The CDR3 is made up of 16 amino acids. From germline, CDR1 is SGHDN and CDR2 FVKESK. The V and J ends lost 1 base and 0 bases respectively, with 11 bases between them. CDR3 in DNA: TGTGCCAGCAGCCAAGTTCGGAGTTCTAGCACAGATACGCAGTATTTT. Its protein product is CASSQVRSSSTDTQYF.

This clone was counted only a few times. CDR3 sequence (DNA): TGTGCCAGTAGTCCCGACAGGGGGCTTCAGCCCCAGCATTTT. Its translation is CASSPDRGLQPQHF. This chain uses TRBV19 with TRBJ1-5; 10 nucleotides agree with TRBD1. The CDR3 sequence is 14 residues long. Germline loops: CDR1 LNHDA, CDR2 SQIVND (reference sequence). Trimming removed 5 bases from V and 6 bases from J; junction bases left unmatched: 4.